The 12 T cell receptor beta chains below all came from one sample that was sequenced in a study of blood T cell repertoires in COVID-19. Here immunoSEQ multiplex PCR was the method, and the copy in TCRdb shows in-frame clones only, minus some. The data show about 360,000 clones, with approximately 86% seen just once and 3% held by the top ten. The sample consisted of peripheral blood. These receptors were collected from a human donor in a cohort sampled during active COVID-19.

The DNA for the CDR3 is TGTGCCAGCAGCGGCCGACTAGTAAACAATGAGCAGTTCTTC. This encodes CASSGRLVNNEQFF. The chain recombines TRBV9 with TRBJ2-1, with D perhaps TRBD2 (6 bases). In germline, CDR1 is SGDLS, CDR2 YYNGEE. The CDR3 totals 14 residues. The V end was cut by 3 bases, the J end by 5 bases, with 12 bases between.

This chain's CDR3 is CASSLISGNTGELFF. The CDR3 coding sequence is TGTGCCAGCAGCTTAATTAGCGGGAACACCGGGGAGCTGTTTTTT. V usage is TRBV7-3 and J usage is TRBJ2-2; D possibly corresponds to TRBD2 (6 bases). V was shortened by 1 base and J by 1 base, with 7 bases between the two germline ends. The CDR3 loop spans 15 amino acids. Germline CDR1 reads SGHTA; CDR2 reads FQGTGA.

The V and J genes are TRBV7-9 and TRBJ2-7, with TRBD1 identical over 7 bases. V lost 6 bases and J lost 3; bases outside the gene matches: 8. The CDR3 runs 14 residues. CDR1 SEHNR and CDR2 FQNEAQ come from the germline V gene (reference sequence). In DNA, the CDR3 is TGTGCCAGCAGATCTAAGGGACAGAACTACGAGCAGTACTTC. It codes for CASRSKGQNYEQYF.

V and J are TRBV30 and TRBJ1-1, with TRBD1 identical over 9 bases. V lost 5 bases and J lost 6; bases outside the gene matches: 7. Germline lookup yields CDR1 GTSNPN and CDR2 SVGIG (reference sequence). This CDR3 region has 13 residues. This CDR3 is CAWGDRESAEAFF. The DNA of the CDR3 is TGTGCCTGGGGGGACAGGGAGAGCGCTGAAGCTTTCTTT. Together with reference TRBV30 and TRBJ1-1, the CDR3 gives the full variable domain: SQTIHQWPATLVQPVGSPLSLECTVEGTSNPNLYWYRQAAGRGLQLLFYSVGIGQISSEVPQNLSASRPQDRQFILSSKKLLLSDSGFYLCAWGDRESAEAFFGQGTRLTVV.

The chain carries TRBV2 and TRBJ2-3; 10 positions agree with TRBD2. Losses at the gene ends were 4 bases for V and 8 bases for J; bases not matched to a gene: 9. The CDR3 is made up of 15 amino acids. Germline V CDR1 and CDR2: SNHLY, FYNNEI. The CDR3 loop reads CASSVSAGGRGTQYF. The CDR3 DNA is TGTGCCAGCAGTGTATCAGCGGGGGGGAGAGGTACGCAGTATTTT.

This chain links TRBV18 with TRBJ1-4, with D perhaps matching TRBD1 (6 bases). V was pared by 4 bases and J by 8 bases, with 23 bases between. Germline CDR1 is KGHSH and CDR2 is LQKENI. This CDR3 spans 17 amino acids. The CDR3 DNA follows: TGTGCCAGCTCACAGGAAATACAGGGAGCGAGGGAAGAAAAACTGTTTTTT. It is translated as CASSQEIQGAREEKLFF.

The CDR3 here is CASSIDLAGESGANVLTF. CDR3 bases: TGTGCCAGTAGTATCGATCTAGCGGGAGAATCCGGGGCCAACGTCCTGACTTTC. The chain joins TRBV19 to TRBJ2-6; 10 bases match TRBD2. There are 18 residues in the CDR3. The germline CDR1 and CDR2 sequences are LNHDA and SQIVND (reference sequence). J lost 4 bases, V lost 3 bases, and 9 bases had no gene match.

The rearrangement links TRBV28 to TRBJ2-3; the match to TRBD1 covers 8 bases. The CDR3 loop spans 17 amino acids. The V and J ends lost 6 bases and 3 bases, in that order; junction bases with no gene match: 14. Germline CDR1 reads MDHEN; CDR2 reads SYDVKM. The chain's CDR3 is CASSQNRGWVETDTQYF. CDR3 nucleotides: TGTGCCAGCAGCCAAAACAGGGGGTGGGTGGAAACAGATACGCAGTATTTT.

The chain employs TRBV27 and TRBJ2-2; 8 bases agree with TRBD1. The trim removed 5 bases at V and 4 bases at J, leaving 6 bases unmatched. The CDR3 consists of 15 residues. CDR1 is MNHEY, CDR2 SMNVEV, per germline (reference sequence). CDR3 amino acids: CASSPGTGPTGELFF. CDR3 sequence (DNA): TGTGCCAGCAGTCCCGGGACAGGTCCCACCGGGGAGCTGTTTTTT.

This clone has only a few counts. J is TRBJ1-1 and V is TRBV5-5; 8 nucleotides agree with TRBD1. The length of the CDR3 is 16 residues. J gave up 3 bases and V 0 bases, and 7 bases lay outside the gene matches. Germline V gene sequence: CDR1 SGHKS, CDR2 YYEKEE (reference sequence). The CDR3 DNA reads as TGTGCCAGCAGCTTGGCAGGGGGCGTAAGTTACACTGAAGCTTTCTTT. As protein: CASSLAGGVSYTEAFF.

The CDR3 DNA is TGTGCCAGCAGTGGGAGGGGAGGGTCCACAGATACGCAGTATTTT. This translates into CASSGRGGSTDTQYF. This chain connects TRBV25-1 to TRBJ2-3; the match to TRBD2 covers 7 bases. The CDR3 runs 15 residues. Looked up from germline, CDR1 is MGHDK and CDR2 is SYGVNS. With V trimmed by 4 bases and J by 2 bases, 6 bases remained unmatched.

This chain uses TRBV29-1 with TRBJ2-2; TRBD1 is a possible D gene (5 bases). The CDR3 loop spans 14 amino acids. The germline V gene has CDR1 SQVTM and CDR2 ANQGSEA. V was clipped by 7 bases and J by 4 bases, with 16 bases between them. The CDR3 is CSAVVQGRTGELFF. The CDR3 DNA is TGCAGCGCCGTCGTTCAGGGTCGCACCGGGGAGCTGTTTTTT.